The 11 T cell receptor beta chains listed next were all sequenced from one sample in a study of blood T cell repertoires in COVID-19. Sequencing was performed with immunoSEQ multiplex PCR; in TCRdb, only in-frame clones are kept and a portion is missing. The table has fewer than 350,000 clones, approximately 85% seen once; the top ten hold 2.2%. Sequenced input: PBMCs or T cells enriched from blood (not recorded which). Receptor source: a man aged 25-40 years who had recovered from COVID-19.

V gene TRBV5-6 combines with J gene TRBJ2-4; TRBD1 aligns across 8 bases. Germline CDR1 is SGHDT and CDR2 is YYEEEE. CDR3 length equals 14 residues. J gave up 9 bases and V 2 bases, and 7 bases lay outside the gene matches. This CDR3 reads CASSFSGGGGIQYF. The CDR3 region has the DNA TGTGCCAGCAGCTTTTCAGGGGGCGGAGGCATTCAGTACTTC.

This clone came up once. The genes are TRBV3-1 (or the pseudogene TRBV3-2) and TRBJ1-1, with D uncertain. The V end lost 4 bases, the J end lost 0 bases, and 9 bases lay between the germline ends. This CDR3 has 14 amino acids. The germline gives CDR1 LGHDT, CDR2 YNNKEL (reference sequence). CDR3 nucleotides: TGTGCCAGCAGCCGGAGGTCCTTGAACACTGAAGCTTTCTTT. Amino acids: CASSRRSLNTEAFF.

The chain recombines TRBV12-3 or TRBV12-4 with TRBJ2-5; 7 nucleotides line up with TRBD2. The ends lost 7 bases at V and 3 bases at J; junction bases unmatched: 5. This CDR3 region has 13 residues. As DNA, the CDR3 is TGTGCCAGCATGATCCTAGCGGAAGAGACCCAGTACTTC. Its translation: CASMILAEETQYF.

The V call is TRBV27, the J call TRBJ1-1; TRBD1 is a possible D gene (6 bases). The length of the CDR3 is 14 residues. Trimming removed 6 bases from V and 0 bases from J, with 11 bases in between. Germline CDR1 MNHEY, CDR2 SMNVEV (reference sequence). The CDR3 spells CASSLSGVNTEAFF. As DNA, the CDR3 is TGTGCCAGCAGCCTTTCAGGGGTGAACACTGAAGCTTTCTTT.

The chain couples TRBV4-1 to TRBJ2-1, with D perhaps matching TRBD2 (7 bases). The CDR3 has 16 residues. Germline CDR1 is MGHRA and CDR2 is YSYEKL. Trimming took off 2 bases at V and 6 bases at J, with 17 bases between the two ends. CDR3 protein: CASSQQSGGLPNEQFF. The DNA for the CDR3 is TGCGCCAGCAGCCAACAGTCGGGGGGCCTTCCCAATGAGCAGTTCTTC.

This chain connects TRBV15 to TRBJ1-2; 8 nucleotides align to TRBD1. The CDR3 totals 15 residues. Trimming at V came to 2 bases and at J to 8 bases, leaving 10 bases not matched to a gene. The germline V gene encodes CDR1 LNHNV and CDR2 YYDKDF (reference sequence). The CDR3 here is CATSRRTGNMGGYTF. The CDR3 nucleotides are TGTGCCACCAGCAGAAGGACAGGGAATATGGGGGGCTACACCTTC.

CDR3 sequence: CASSPSGGAEETQYF. Here the CDR3 DNA reads TGTGCCAGCAGCCCTAGCGGGGGGGCCGAAGAGACCCAGTACTTC. The chain recombines TRBV7-3 with TRBJ2-5, with 12 bases lining up with TRBD2. Trimming cost V 5 bases and J 3 bases; bases outside gene matches: 4. CDR3 size: 15 residues. Germline CDR1 and CDR2: SGHTA and FQGTGA.

The CDR3: CASSPGTGGFYGYTF. The CDR3 DNA sequence: TGTGCCAGCAGCCCCGGGACAGGGGGCTTCTATGGCTACACCTTC. The genes are TRBV11-2 and TRBJ1-2; 12 nucleotides line up with TRBD1. Germline V lookup: CDR1 SGHAT, CDR2 FQNNGV. CDR3 size: 15 residues. The V segment lost 5 bases and the J segment 4 bases; nucleotides outside the gene matches: 5.

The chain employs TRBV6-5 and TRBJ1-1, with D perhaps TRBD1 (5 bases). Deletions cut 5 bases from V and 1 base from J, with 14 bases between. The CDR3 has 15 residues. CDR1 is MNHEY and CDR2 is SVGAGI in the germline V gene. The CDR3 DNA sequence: TGTGCCAGCAGTCCCGCCGGAACAGGGAACACTGAAGCTTTCTTT. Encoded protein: CASSPAGTGNTEAFF.

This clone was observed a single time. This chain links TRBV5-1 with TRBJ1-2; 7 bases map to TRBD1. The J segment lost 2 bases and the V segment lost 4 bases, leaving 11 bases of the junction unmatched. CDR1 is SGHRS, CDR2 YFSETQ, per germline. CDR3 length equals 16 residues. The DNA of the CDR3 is TGCGCCAGCAGCCCGACCTATGACAGGGCAAACTATGGCTACACCTTC. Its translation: CASSPTYDRANYGYTF.

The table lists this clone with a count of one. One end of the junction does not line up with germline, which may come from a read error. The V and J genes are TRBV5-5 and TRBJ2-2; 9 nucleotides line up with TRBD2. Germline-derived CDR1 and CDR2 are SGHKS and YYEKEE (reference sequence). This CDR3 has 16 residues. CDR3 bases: TGTGCCCGCAGCCTGCGGGCGGGGGGGGACACCGGGGAGCTGTTTTTT. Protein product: CARSLRAGGDTGELFF. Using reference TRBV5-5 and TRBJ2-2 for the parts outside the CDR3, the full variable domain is DAGVTQSPTHLIKTRGQQVTLRCSPISGHKSVSWYQQVLGQGPQFIFQYYEKEERGRGNFPDRFSARQFPNYSSELNVNALLLGDSALYLCARSLRAGGDTGELFFGEGSRLTVL.